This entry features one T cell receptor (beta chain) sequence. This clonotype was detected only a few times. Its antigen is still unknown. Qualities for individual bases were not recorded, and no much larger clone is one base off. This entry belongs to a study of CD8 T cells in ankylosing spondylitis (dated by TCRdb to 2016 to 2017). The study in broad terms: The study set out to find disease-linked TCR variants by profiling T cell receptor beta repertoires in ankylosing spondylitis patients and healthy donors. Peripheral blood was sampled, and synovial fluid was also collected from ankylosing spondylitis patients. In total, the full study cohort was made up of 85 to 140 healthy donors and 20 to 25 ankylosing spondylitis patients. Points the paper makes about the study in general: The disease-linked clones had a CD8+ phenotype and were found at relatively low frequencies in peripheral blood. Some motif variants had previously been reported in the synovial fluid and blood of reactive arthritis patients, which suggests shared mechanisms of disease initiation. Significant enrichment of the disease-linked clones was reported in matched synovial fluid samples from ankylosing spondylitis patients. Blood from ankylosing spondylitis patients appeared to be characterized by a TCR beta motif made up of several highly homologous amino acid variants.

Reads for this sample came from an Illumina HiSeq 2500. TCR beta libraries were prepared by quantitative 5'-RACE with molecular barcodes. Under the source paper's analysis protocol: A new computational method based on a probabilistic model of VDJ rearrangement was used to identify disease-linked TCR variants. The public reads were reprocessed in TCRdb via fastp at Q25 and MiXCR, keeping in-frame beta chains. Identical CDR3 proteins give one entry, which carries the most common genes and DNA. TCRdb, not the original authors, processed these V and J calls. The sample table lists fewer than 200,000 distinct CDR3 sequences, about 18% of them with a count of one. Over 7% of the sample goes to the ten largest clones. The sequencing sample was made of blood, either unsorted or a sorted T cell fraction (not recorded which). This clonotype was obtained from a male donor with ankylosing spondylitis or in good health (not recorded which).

The DNA sequence is given as TGTGCCAGCAGCTTAGGTTGGGCGGCAAATAATGAAAAACTGTTTTTT. Its translation is CASSLGWAANNEKLFF. The chain is encoded by TRBV7-9 joined to TRBJ1-4; too little of a D gene remains to name it. V loses 1 base, J loses 4 bases, and the germline ends lie 13 bases apart. In the germline V gene (reference sequence), CDR1 corresponds to SEHNR and CDR2 to FQNEAQ. Counted from cysteine to phenylalanine, this CDR3 has 16 amino acids. The CDR3 DNA has 48 bases and is translated from base 1.